The 21 T cell receptor beta chains in this list originate from one sample, sequenced in a study of blood T cell repertoires in COVID-19. The protocol was immunoSEQ multiplex PCR, while the TCRdb copy is restricted to in-frame clones and leaves out a portion. The sample shows roughly 98,000 clones, about 92% of them seen only once. Sequenced sample: peripheral blood. The receptor source for this set is a woman aged 55-69 years with active COVID-19.

The chain couples TRBV6-5 to TRBJ2-1; TRBD2 agrees at 12 bases. After removal of 0 bases from V and 8 bases from J, the junction contained 5 bases not matched to a gene. The germline V gene has CDR1 MNHEY and CDR2 SVGAGI. The length of the CDR3 is 16 residues. The CDR3 reads CASSYSTSGGSDEQFF. CDR3 nucleotide sequence: TGTGCCAGCAGTTACTCGACTAGCGGGGGTAGTGATGAGCAGTTCTTC.

The chain recombines TRBV6-5 with TRBJ1-6, with 8 bases identical to TRBD1. V dropped 6 bases and J dropped 8; count of bases not matched to a gene: 6. Germline V gene sequence: CDR1 MNHEY, CDR2 SVGAGI. The CDR3 length is 14 residues. CDR3 in amino acids: CASRTGQGDSPLHF. CDR3 DNA sequence: TGTGCCAGCAGGACCGGACAGGGTGATTCACCCCTCCACTTT.

This clone was counted a single time. The J gene is TRBJ2-3, the V gene TRBV5-1; 13 bases align to TRBD2. V was pared by 0 bases and J by 3 bases, with 7 bases of the junction left unmatched. The CDR3 is made up of 18 amino acids. In germline, CDR1 is SGHRS, CDR2 YFSETQ. The CDR3 is CASSLAPTSGRMTDTQYF. Written as DNA, the CDR3 is TGCGCCAGCAGCTTGGCCCCGACTAGCGGGAGGATGACAGATACGCAGTATTTT.

The chain is built from TRBV19 and TRBJ1-3, with a possible D match to TRBD1 (5 bases). Trimming shortened V by 4 bases and J by 0 bases, and 10 bases separated the two germline ends. The CDR3 totals 15 residues. Germline V gene sequence: CDR1 LNHDA, CDR2 SQIVND (reference sequence). CDR3 sequence (DNA): TGTGCCAGTAGTAGGGACTCGAGCTCTGGAAACACCATATATTTT. Translating gives CASSRDSSSGNTIYF.

The chain has TRBV4-3 and TRBJ1-6; 8 bases align to TRBD1. The V gene's germline CDR1 is LGHNA and CDR2 YSLEER. This CDR3 has 16 amino acids. V shed 3 bases, J shed 7 bases, and the junction held 8 bases outside the gene matches. CDR3 in amino acids: CASSQILRGQNSPLHF. Here the CDR3 DNA reads TGCGCCAGCAGCCAGATCCTCAGGGGGCAGAATTCACCCCTCCACTTT.

This chain's CDR3 is CASSPGGAGNTIYF. CDR3 in DNA: TGTGCCAGTAGCCCGGGAGGGGCTGGAAACACCATATATTTT. The rearrangement links TRBV19 to TRBJ1-3; TRBD1 is a possible D gene (5 bases). Germline V gene sequence: CDR1 LNHDA, CDR2 SQIVND (reference sequence). The CDR3 is 14 amino acids. V was shortened by 6 bases and J by 2 bases, with 11 bases between the two germline ends.

The chain combines TRBV28 with TRBJ1-2; D call uncertain. Trimming left V 7 bases short and J 3 bases short, with 6 bases between. This CDR3 comprises 11 residues. Germline V lookup: CDR1 MDHEN, CDR2 SYDVKM. DNA of the CDR3: TGTGCCAGCATTCAGGACTATGGCTACACCTTC. Amino acids: CASIQDYGYTF.

V and J are TRBV6-6 and TRBJ1-3; D might be TRBD1 (5 bases). The CDR3 has 13 residues. Germline V gives CDR1 MNHNY, CDR2 SVGAGI (reference sequence). V was clipped by 10 bases and J by 1 base, with 11 bases between them. The CDR3 DNA is TGTGCCATCCGGAGGGGTTCTGGAAACACCATATATTTT. Its protein is CAIRRGSGNTIYF.

The chain is built from TRBV6-1 and TRBJ1-1; D is perhaps TRBD1 (6 bases). Germline V lookup: CDR1 MNHNS, CDR2 SASEGT. V shed 1 base and J shed 0 bases, with 15 bases lying between them. The CDR3 contains 17 residues. CDR3 sequence reads: CASSEVGRGGLNTEAFF. The CDR3 DNA follows: TGTGCCAGCAGTGAAGTTGGTAGGGGGGGACTGAACACTGAAGCTTTCTTT.

V gene TRBV27 combines with J gene TRBJ2-7; 7 nucleotides align to TRBD1. The germline V gene has CDR1 MNHEY and CDR2 SMNVEV (reference sequence). The CDR3 runs 17 residues. The trim removed 3 bases at V and 4 bases at J, leaving 15 bases unmatched. CDR3 bases: TGTGCCAGCAGTTTTGGATGGGGACAGCCAGGGGGATACGAGCAGTACTTC. It encodes CASSFGWGQPGGYEQYF.

The genes are TRBV15 and TRBJ1-3, with D tentatively TRBD1 (6 bases). Trimming took off 5 bases at V and 6 bases at J, with 20 bases between the two ends. From germline, CDR1 is LNHNV and CDR2 YYDKDF (reference sequence). The CDR3 is made up of 16 amino acids. The CDR3 DNA is TGTGCCACCAGCCATGGGGGCGGACCGCTGAAAAACACCATATATTTT. Translating gives CATSHGGGPLKNTIYF.

The V call is TRBV28, the J call TRBJ2-3, with TRBD2 identical over 16 bases. The CDR3 sequence is 19 residues long. The V segment lost 6 bases and the J segment 6 bases; nucleotides outside the gene matches: 15. Germline V gene sequence: CDR1 MDHEN, CDR2 SYDVKM. The CDR3 sequence: CASSTSPGLAGGPGDTQYF. The DNA of the CDR3 is TGTGCCAGCAGCACAAGTCCGGGACTAGCGGGAGGGCCCGGGGATACGCAGTATTTT.

V is TRBV19 and J is TRBJ2-3; D perhaps matches TRBD2 (7 bases). V was cut by 3 bases and J by 4 bases, with 17 bases left in between. The CDR3 consists of 16 residues. Germline lookup yields CDR1 LNHDA and CDR2 SQIVND (reference sequence). The CDR3, as DNA: TGTGCCAGTAGTATTCTAGGGGGGGCCTCGCCAGATACGCAGTATTTT. This gives the protein CASSILGGASPDTQYF. Full variable domain (missing parts from reference TRBV19 and TRBJ2-3): DGGITQSPKYLFRKEGQNVTLSCEQNLNHDAMYWYRQDPGQGLRLIYYSQIVNDFQKGDIAEGYSVSREKKESFPLTVTSAQKNPTAFYLCASSILGGASPDTQYFGPGTRLTVL.

The chain links TRBV28 to TRBJ1-5; D might be TRBD1 (5 bases). The V end lost 6 bases, the J end lost 0 bases, and 12 bases lay between the germline ends. CDR1 and CDR2 (germline): MDHEN, SYDVKM. The CDR3 contains 15 residues. CDR3 loop: CASRPGQYSNQPQHF. The CDR3 DNA is TGTGCCAGCAGGCCAGGGCAATATAGCAATCAGCCCCAGCATTTT.

The chain recombines TRBV9 with TRBJ1-5; no firm D call. V was cut by 0 bases and J by 2 bases, with 9 bases left in between. Germline lookup yields CDR1 SGDLS and CDR2 YYNGEE. This CDR3 has 15 residues. In DNA form, the CDR3 reads TGTGCCAGCAGCGTAGGGCCAGGCGGCAATCAGCCCCAGCATTTT. Its protein product is CASSVGPGGNQPQHF.

The J gene is TRBJ2-3, the V gene TRBV11-3, with a possible D match to TRBD2 (6 bases). CDR1 SGHNT and CDR2 YENEEA come from the germline V gene. Trimming shortened V by 1 base and J by 3 bases, and 11 bases separated the two germline ends. The CDR3 has 15 amino acids. CDR3 sequence (DNA): TGTGCCAGCAGCTTAGGCGGGGTGTCGACAGATACGCAGTATTTT. It is translated as CASSLGGVSTDTQYF.

The chain employs TRBV6-6 and TRBJ1-5; maybe TRBD1 (5 bases). The germline V and J ends were trimmed by 6 bases and 6 bases, with 15 bases remaining between them. In germline, CDR1 is MNHNY, CDR2 SVGAGI (reference sequence). The CDR3 is 14 amino acids. The DNA of the CDR3 is TGTGCCAGCAGGGCAGGGAAGAATGGTCAGCCCCAGCATTTT. Its protein product is CASRAGKNGQPQHF.

This rearrangement joins TRBV27 to TRBJ1-2; a weak D match, TRBD1 (6 bases). CDR1 is MNHEY, CDR2 SMNVEV, per germline (reference sequence). The CDR3 length is 15 residues. Trimming stripped 3 bases from V and 0 bases from J, with 11 bases between. The CDR3 region has the DNA TGTGCCAGCAGTTTCATCCGGGACACTAACTATGGCTACACCTTC. Translating gives CASSFIRDTNYGYTF.

The genes are TRBV2 and TRBJ1-3; D possibly corresponds to TRBD1 (6 bases). CDR3 length equals 13 residues. V was clipped by 7 bases and J by 4 bases, with 11 bases between them. From germline, CDR1 is SNHLY and CDR2 FYNNEI. The CDR3 DNA reads as TGTGCCAGCAACAGGGATTCCGGAAACACCATATATTTT. Translation gives CASNRDSGNTIYF. Filled out from reference TRBV2 and TRBJ1-3, the complete variable domain reads EPEVTQTPSHQVTQMGQEVILRCVPISNHLYFYWYRQILGQKVEFLVSFYNNEISEKSEIFDDQFSVERPDGSNFTLKIRSTKLEDSAMYFCASNRDSGNTIYFGEGSWLTVV.

This chain links TRBV2 with TRBJ2-3, with D perhaps matching TRBD2 (7 bases). The V end was cut by 7 bases, the J end by 5 bases, with 10 bases between. Germline V gene lookup returns CDR1 SNHLY and CDR2 FYNNEI. The CDR3 has 12 amino acids. In DNA, the CDR3 is TGTGCCAGCAAGGGGGAGGGAGATACGCAGTATTTT. Residues: CASKGEGDTQYF.

The chain recombines TRBV5-1 with TRBJ2-2; D is perhaps TRBD1 (6 bases). Per the germline V gene, CDR1 is SGHRS and CDR2 is YFSETQ. This CDR3 is 15 amino acids long. The germline V and J ends were trimmed by 0 bases and 4 bases, with 10 bases remaining between them. The CDR3 sequence: CASSLVTGSTGELFF. DNA for the CDR3: TGCGCCAGCAGCTTGGTAACAGGGTCCACCGGGGAGCTGTTTTTT.